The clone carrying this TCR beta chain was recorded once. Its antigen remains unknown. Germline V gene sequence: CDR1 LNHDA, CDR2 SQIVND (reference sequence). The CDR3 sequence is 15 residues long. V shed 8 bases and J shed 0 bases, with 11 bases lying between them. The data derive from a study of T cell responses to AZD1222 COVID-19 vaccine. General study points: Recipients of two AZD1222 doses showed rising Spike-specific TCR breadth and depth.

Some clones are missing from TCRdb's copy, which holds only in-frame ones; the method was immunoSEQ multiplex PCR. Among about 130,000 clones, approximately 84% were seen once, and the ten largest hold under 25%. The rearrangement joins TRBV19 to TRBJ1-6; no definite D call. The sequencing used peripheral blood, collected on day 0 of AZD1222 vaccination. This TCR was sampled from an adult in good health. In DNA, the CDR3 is TGTGCCAGTCGTCCCGATGTCTCCTATAATTCACCCCTCCACTTT. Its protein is CASRPDVSYNSPLHF.